Each of the 26 T cell receptor beta chains below was sequenced from the same sample in a study of lymphopenia after photon versus proton radiotherapy. TCRdb keeps only in-frame clones here, not all; method: immunoSEQ multiplex PCR. The sample lists 30,000 to 35,000 clones; roughly 87% were seen once. This material consisted of peripheral blood, taken from a patient treated with proton-based radiotherapy. These receptors were collected from a woman aged 70 to 79 with pancreatic cancer. Some clones in this sample may be carry-over from other donors' samples.

The chain links TRBV10-2 to TRBJ1-4; D not resolved. V dropped 3 bases and J dropped 8 bases, with 13 bases sitting between them. The CDR3 length is 14 residues. Germline assignment: CDR1 WSHSY and CDR2 SAAADI. This CDR3 is CASSDWRVGEKLFF. CDR3 in DNA: TGCGCCAGCAGTGATTGGAGGGTTGGAGAAAAACTGTTTTTT.

The chain recombines TRBV28 with TRBJ2-3; D is ambiguous. Trimming removed 3 bases from V and 3 bases from J, with 10 bases in between. The V gene's germline CDR1 is MDHEN and CDR2 SYDVKM. The CDR3 sequence is 14 residues long. The CDR3 spells CASSFSGRTDTQYF. CDR3 in DNA: TGTGCCAGCAGTTTCTCGGGTCGGACAGATACGCAGTATTTT.

The genes are TRBV19 and TRBJ2-2, with D perhaps matching TRBD1 or TRBD2 (5 bases each). The germline CDR1 and CDR2 sequences are LNHDA and SQIVND (reference sequence). This CDR3 region has 14 residues. V gave up 7 bases and J gave up 7 bases, with 16 bases separating them. CDR3 sequence reads: CASMGTDGIGELFF. The CDR3 region has the DNA TGTGCCAGTATGGGGACCGATGGAATCGGGGAGCTGTTTTTT.

The rearrangement uses TRBV19 and TRBJ2-5, with 9 bases matching TRBD2. The CDR3 length is 15 residues. V shed 2 bases and J 9 bases; nucleotides not matched to a gene: 10. The germline gives CDR1 LNHDA, CDR2 SQIVND (reference sequence). The CDR3 reads CASSIRLAGKGAQYF. The CDR3 nucleotides read TGTGCCAGTAGTATACGGCTAGCGGGGAAGGGGGCCCAGTACTTC.

This sequence joins TRBV5-1 and TRBJ2-3; tentative D call: TRBD2 (6 bases). This CDR3 has 14 amino acids. The V and J ends lost 4 bases and 2 bases respectively, with 11 bases between them. CDR1 and CDR2 (germline): SGHRS, YFSETQ. The CDR3 sequence is CASSLGLDTDTQYF. For the CDR3, the DNA is TGCGCCAGCAGCCTGGGACTCGACACAGATACGCAGTATTTT.

J is TRBJ1-4 and V is TRBV7-6; tentative D call: TRBD1 (5 bases). The germline V gene has CDR1 SGHVS and CDR2 FNYEAQ. V lost 7 bases and J lost 8, with 20 bases in between. The CDR3 covers 15 residues. CDR3 in amino acids: CASTQTVTNGEKLFF. The DNA for the CDR3 is TGTGCCAGCACCCAGACAGTGACCAACGGGGAAAAACTGTTTTTT. Together with reference TRBV7-6 and TRBJ1-4, the CDR3 gives the full variable domain: GAGVSQSPRYKVTKRGQDVALRCDPISGHVSLYWYRQALGQGPEFLTYFNYEAQQDKSGLPNDRFSAERPEGSISTLTIQRTEQRDSAMYRCASTQTVTNGEKLFFGSGTQLSVL.

This chain joins TRBV7-2 and TRBJ2-3; 7 nucleotides agree with TRBD2. V lost 2 bases and J lost 6; bases outside the gene matches: 5. The CDR3 spans 14 residues. CDR1 is SGHTA and CDR2 is FQGNSA in the germline V gene. The DNA for the CDR3 is TGTGCCAGCAGCTTATATAGCGGGCCGGATACGCAGTATTTT. Translated: CASSLYSGPDTQYF.

The gene calls are TRBV11-2 and TRBJ1-2; D is ambiguous. V lost 3 bases to trimming and J lost 6 bases, with 8 bases between them. CDR3 size: 12 residues. CDR1 is SGHAT and CDR2 is FQNNGV in the germline V gene. Here the CDR3 DNA reads TGTGCCAGCAGCTTTTCGGGGAATGGCTACACCTTC. This gives the protein CASSFSGNGYTF. The full variable domain, its missing parts supplied by reference TRBV11-2 and TRBJ1-2, is EAGVAQSPRYKIIEKRQSVAFWCNPISGHATLYWYQQILGQGPKLLIQFQNNGVVDDSQLPKDRFSAERLKGVDSTLKIQPAKLEDSAVYLCASSFSGNGYTFGSGTRLTVV.

V and J are TRBV21-1 and TRBJ2-3; the table's D call of TRBD1 was not tested on the DNA. TRBV21-1 is classified as a pseudogene. This CDR3 has 20 residues. This CDR3 is CASSKGKTGVSHYSTDTQYF. CDR3 sequence (DNA): TGTGCCAGCAGCAAAGGAAAGACAGGGGTCTCTCATTATAGCACAGATACGCAGTATTTT.

CDR3 DNA: TGTGCCAGCAGCCCCAATCGACTGACAGATACGCAGTATTTT. It yields the protein CASSPNRLTDTQYF. This chain links TRBV6-1 with TRBJ2-3; D is unclear. Germline assignment: CDR1 MNHNS and CDR2 SASEGT. The CDR3 sequence is 14 residues long. V was trimmed by 6 bases and J by 3 bases, leaving 13 bases between them.

V and J are TRBV5-4 and TRBJ2-3; 16 bases fit TRBD2. V was pared by 4 bases and J by 5 bases, with 4 bases of the junction left unmatched. Germline V gives CDR1 SGHNT, CDR2 YYREEE (reference sequence). The CDR3 has 16 amino acids. CDR3 sequence: CASSRGLAGGIDTQYF. The CDR3 nucleotides read TGTGCCAGCAGCAGGGGACTAGCGGGAGGGATAGATACGCAGTATTTT.

A note on this clone: This CDR3 is also generated by other DNA sequences in the sample. This CDR3 reads CASSLRGGTEAFF. Here the CDR3 DNA reads TGCGCCAGCAGCTTACGGGGAGGGACTGAAGCTTTCTTT. V gene TRBV5-1 combines with J gene TRBJ1-1; D is unresolved. The CDR3 spans 13 residues. Germline V gene lookup returns CDR1 SGHRS and CDR2 YFSETQ. The V gene lost 2 bases and the J gene lost 5 bases, with 10 bases spanning the gap.

Here the CDR3 reads CATGKGGTYNEQFF. CDR3 nucleotides: TGTGCCACTGGGAAGGGGGGGACCTACAATGAGCAGTTCTTC. The chain has TRBV15 and TRBJ2-1, with D perhaps matching TRBD2 (7 bases). The V end was cut by 9 bases, the J end by 2 bases, with 14 bases between. The V gene's germline CDR1 is LNHNV and CDR2 YYDKDF (reference sequence). The CDR3 consists of 14 residues. The full variable domain, rest sourced from reference TRBV15 and TRBJ2-1, is DAMVIQNPRYQVTQFGKPVTLSCSQTLNHNVMYWYQQKSSQAPKLLFHYYDKDFNNEADTPDNFQSRRPNTSFCFLDIRSPGLGDTAMYLCATGKGGTYNEQFFGPGTRLTVL.

The V and J genes are TRBV18 and TRBJ1-2; maybe TRBD1 (5 bases). CDR3 length: 14 amino acids. Germline V CDR1 and CDR2: KGHSH, LQKENI. The V end was cut by 3 bases, the J end by 8 bases, with 16 bases between. CDR3 nucleotide sequence: TGTGCCAGCTCACCCCCATCGAGGGGCCACGGCTACACCTTC. It yields the protein CASSPPSRGHGYTF.

The V call is TRBV28, the J call TRBJ2-7; D tentatively reads TRBD1 or TRBD2 (5 bases each). The CDR3 contains 14 residues. The germline V gene encodes CDR1 MDHEN and CDR2 SYDVKM. Trimming took 7 bases from V and 0 from J, leaving 13 bases between them. CDR3 sequence: CASTGALSSYEQYF. Here the CDR3 DNA reads TGTGCCAGCACCGGGGCCCTCAGCTCCTACGAGCAGTACTTC.

The chain's CDR3 is CAWSVQEDEKLFF. Here the CDR3 DNA reads TGTGCCTGGAGTGTACAGGAGGATGAAAAACTGTTTTTT. The chain employs TRBV30 and TRBJ1-4; D perhaps matches TRBD1 (5 bases). CDR1 and CDR2 from the germline V gene are GTSNPN and SVGIG (reference sequence). The V gene lost 0 bases and the J gene lost 6 bases, with 8 bases spanning the gap. The CDR3 covers 13 residues.

The J gene is TRBJ1-2, the V gene TRBV5-1; 7 nucleotides match TRBD1. V shed 4 bases, J shed 8 bases, and the junction held 11 bases outside the gene matches. The CDR3 contains 14 residues. The germline V gene encodes CDR1 SGHRS and CDR2 YFSETQ. Here the CDR3 reads CASSPGQEPAGYTF. The CDR3 DNA is TGCGCCAGCAGCCCCGGACAGGAACCTGCGGGCTACACCTTC. The full variable domain, with the rest looked up from reference TRBV5-1 and TRBJ1-2, is KAGVTQTPRYLIKTRGQQVTLSCSPISGHRSVSWYQQTPGQGLQFLFEYFSETQRNKGNFPGRFSGRQFSNSRSEMNVSTLELGDSALYLCASSPGQEPAGYTFGSGTRLTVV.

J is TRBJ1-6 and V is TRBV28, with unresolved D. CDR3 length: 16 residues. CDR1 is MDHEN, CDR2 SYDVKM, per germline. V lost 6 bases, J lost 10 bases, and 22 bases lay in between. CDR3 in amino acids: CASSPPLGLGYSPLHF. CDR3 coding DNA: TGTGCCAGCAGCCCCCCGTTGGGGTTAGGTTACTCACCCCTCCACTTT.

The chain has TRBV4-3 and TRBJ1-4; TRBD1 might be the D (5 bases). V was trimmed by 1 base and J by 8 bases, leaving 17 bases between them. Germline V gene sequence: CDR1 LGHNA, CDR2 YSLEER. The CDR3 loop spans 16 amino acids. CDR3 nucleotides: TGCGCCAGCAGCCAAGCCTTCGGGACTGGAGAAGAAAAACTGTTTTTT. It translates to CASSQAFGTGEEKLFF.

This chain uses TRBV19 with TRBJ2-5; a weak D match, TRBD2 (5 bases). V was shortened by 6 bases and J by 5 bases, with 7 bases between the two germline ends. In germline, CDR1 is LNHDA, CDR2 SQIVND (reference sequence). This CDR3 has 11 residues. For the CDR3, the DNA is TGTGCCAGTAGGGGGAGTGAGACCCAGTACTTC. Translated: CASRGSETQYF.

This chain joins TRBV29-1 and TRBJ2-7; TRBD1 aligns across 7 bases. Germline V gene sequence: CDR1 SQVTM, CDR2 ANQGSEA. CDR3 length: 12 amino acids. With V trimmed by 4 bases and J by 2 bases, 2 bases remained unmatched. DNA of the CDR3: TGCAGCGTTGCCGGGACAGCCTACGAGCAGTACTTC. This gives the protein CSVAGTAYEQYF.

The V gene is TRBV19, the J gene TRBJ2-2; no firm D call. The CDR3 sequence is 14 residues long. V gave up 6 bases and J gave up 5 bases, with 13 bases separating them. Germline V gene sequence: CDR1 LNHDA, CDR2 SQIVND (reference sequence). The CDR3 loop reads CASRAMRNTGELFF. The CDR3 DNA reads TGTGCCAGTAGGGCGATGCGGAATACCGGGGAGCTGTTTTTT.

This sequence joins TRBV12-5 and TRBJ2-5; no clear D gene. Deletions cut 5 bases from V and 5 bases from J, with 15 bases between. Germline lookup yields CDR1 LGHNT and CDR2 FRNRAP. The CDR3 is 14 residues long. The CDR3 here is CASGAQDGGETQYF. For the CDR3, the DNA is TGTGCTAGTGGTGCCCAGGACGGTGGGGAGACCCAGTACTTC.

The chain couples TRBV19 to TRBJ1-4; maybe TRBD1 (5 bases). The V end was cut by 7 bases, the J end by 4 bases, with 19 bases between. Germline V CDR1 and CDR2: LNHDA, SQIVND (reference sequence). The CDR3 consists of 16 residues. CDR3 DNA sequence: TGTGCCAGTACCGGGGGACTGTCGACGCTTAATGAAAAACTGTTTTTT. Translating gives CASTGGLSTLNEKLFF.

This clone was counted once. The rearrangement joins TRBV10-3 to TRBJ1-3; the D is unclear. This CDR3 is 12 amino acids long. Trimming took 3 bases from V and 6 from J, leaving 6 bases between them. CDR1 is ENHRY and CDR2 is SYGVKD in the germline V gene. For the CDR3, the DNA is TGTGCCATCAGTGATCCCGTAAACACCATATATTTT. Translated: CAISDPVNTIYF.

This chain joins TRBV19 and TRBJ1-1; 9 nucleotides align to TRBD1. The V and J ends lost 7 bases and 7 bases, in that order; junction bases with no gene match: 4. The CDR3 has 12 amino acids. Per the germline V gene, CDR1 is LNHDA and CDR2 is SQIVND (reference sequence). CDR3 region: CASNADRGEAFF. For the CDR3, the DNA is TGTGCCAGTAATGCGGACAGGGGTGAAGCTTTCTTT.